Shown below are 15 T cell receptor beta chains from a single sample sequenced in a study of blood T cell repertoires in COVID-19. Profiled with immunoSEQ multiplex PCR; TCRdb holds only in-frame clones, not every one. Of about 340,000 clones in the sample, 70% to 90% were seen once. Sequencing used PBMCs or T cells enriched from blood (not recorded which). These TCRs come from a woman between 40 and 50 years old with acute COVID-19.

This sequence joins TRBV19 and TRBJ2-2, with unresolved D. CDR3 length equals 17 residues. V was shortened by 3 bases and J by 2 bases, with 16 bases between the two germline ends. Germline CDR1 reads LNHDA; CDR2 reads SQIVND (reference sequence). In DNA form, the CDR3 reads TGTGCCAGTAGTATGATGAGTAGCCCTCTTAACACCGGGGAGCTGTTTTTT. This translates into CASSMMSSPLNTGELFF.

The rearrangement links TRBV18 to TRBJ2-2, with 9 bases matching TRBD1. CDR1 is KGHSH and CDR2 is LQKENI in the germline V gene. The CDR3 runs to 15 residues. J lost 5 bases, V lost 1 base, and 2 bases had no gene match. CDR3 amino acids: CASSPRQGGTGELFF. CDR3 nucleotides: TGTGCCAGCTCACCACGACAGGGGGGGACCGGGGAGCTGTTTTTT.

The V and J genes are TRBV14 and TRBJ2-7, with D perhaps TRBD2 (5 bases). Looked up from germline, CDR1 is SGHDN and CDR2 is FVKESK. V was shortened by 4 bases and J by 4 bases, with 14 bases between the two germline ends. The CDR3 runs to 14 residues. The chain's CDR3 is CASSLLAGGYEQYF. The CDR3 coding sequence is TGTGCCAGCAGCCTTCTGGCAGGAGGATACGAGCAGTACTTC.

This chain links TRBV5-4 with TRBJ2-1, with 7 positions matching TRBD2. The CDR3 runs 13 residues. Germline CDR1 and CDR2: SGHNT and YYREEE (reference sequence). V lost 5 bases to trimming and J lost 9 bases; unmatched junction nucleotides: 8. CDR3 in DNA: TGTGCCAGCAGGGCGAGTTTAGCGGGTGAGCAGTTCTTC. Protein product: CASRASLAGEQFF.

The chain carries TRBV19 and TRBJ1-1, with a weak D call TRBD1 (5 bases). V lost 6 bases and J lost 0, with 11 bases in between. This CDR3 is 14 amino acids long. Germline V CDR1 and CDR2: LNHDA, SQIVND (reference sequence). In DNA form, the CDR3 reads TGTGCCAGTAGGGCGGGACGGATGAACACTGAAGCTTTCTTT. This codes for CASRAGRMNTEAFF.

This clone appeared a few times. The chain couples TRBV19 to TRBJ1-5; TRBD1 matches 8 bases. Looked up from germline, CDR1 is LNHDA and CDR2 is SQIVND (reference sequence). The CDR3 length is 12 residues. J gave up 11 bases and V 3 bases, and 3 bases lay outside the gene matches. CDR3 sequence (DNA): TGTGCCAGTAGTATCTTGGACAGGGCCCAGCATTTT. Translating gives CASSILDRAQHF. Variable domain in full (rest from reference TRBV19 and TRBJ1-5): DGGITQSPKYLFRKEGQNVTLSCEQNLNHDAMYWYRQDPGQGLRLIYYSQIVNDFQKGDIAEGYSVSREKKESFPLTVTSAQKNPTAFYLCASSILDRAQHFGDGTRLSIL.

The chain is built from TRBV19 and TRBJ2-1; weak D call: TRBD2 (6 bases). Germline CDR1 reads LNHDA; CDR2 reads SQIVND (reference sequence). CDR3 size: 15 residues. With 6 bases removed from V and 0 bases from J, the gap between germline ends came to 12 bases. The CDR3 loop reads CASSLREYSYNEQFF. CDR3 bases: TGTGCCAGTAGCCTTCGGGAGTACTCCTACAATGAGCAGTTCTTC.

The V gene is TRBV11-2, the J gene TRBJ2-7, with TRBD2 identical over 13 bases. J gave up 6 bases and V 3 bases, and 5 bases lay outside the gene matches. CDR3 length: 15 amino acids. From germline, CDR1 is SGHAT and CDR2 FQNNGV. CDR3 in DNA: TGTGCCAGCAGCTTCGGACTAGCGGGAGTAGGCGAGCAGTACTTC. Translating gives CASSFGLAGVGEQYF. The full variable domain, completed using reference TRBV11-2 and TRBJ2-7, is EAGVAQSPRYKIIEKRQSVAFWCNPISGHATLYWYQQILGQGPKLLIQFQNNGVVDDSQLPKDRFSAERLKGVDSTLKIQPAKLEDSAVYLCASSFGLAGVGEQYFGPGTRLTVT.

The count of this clone is one. The chain joins TRBV5-6 to TRBJ2-1; D possibly corresponds to TRBD1 (6 bases). From germline, CDR1 is SGHDT and CDR2 YYEEEE. The CDR3 length is 16 residues. V dropped 2 bases and J dropped 4 bases, with 16 bases sitting between them. CDR3 amino acids: CASSLRTGNIYNEQFF. The DNA for the CDR3 is TGTGCCAGCAGCTTACGAACAGGGAATATATACAATGAGCAGTTCTTC.

The V gene is TRBV5-1, the J gene TRBJ2-7, with 12 bases fitting TRBD2. Germline V lookup: CDR1 SGHRS, CDR2 YFSETQ. After removal of 3 bases from V and 2 bases from J, the junction contained 0 bases not matched to a gene. The CDR3 runs 14 residues. The CDR3 reads CASSWTSGTYEQYF. The CDR3 DNA is TGCGCCAGCAGCTGGACTAGCGGGACCTACGAGCAGTACTTC.

This clone appeared once. V is TRBV5-1 and J is TRBJ2-7, with 11 bases matching TRBD2. After removal of 0 bases from V and 5 bases from J, the junction contained 7 bases not matched to a gene. CDR3 length equals 16 residues. Germline V gene data show CDR1 as SGHRS and CDR2 as YFSETQ. CDR3 bases: TGCGCCAGCAGCTTGGACTTGACTAGCGGGACAGACGAGCAGTACTTC. Amino acids: CASSLDLTSGTDEQYF.

V usage is TRBV21-1 and J usage is TRBJ2-7; TRBD2, the table's D call, lacks a check against the DNA. TRBV21-1 is deemed a pseudogene. This CDR3 has 20 amino acids. CDR3: CASSKKGGPSSSGPSYEQYF. In DNA, the CDR3 is TGTGCCAGCAGCAAAAAGGGGGGTCCCTCCTCTAGCGGCCCATCCTACGAGCAGTACTTC.

CDR3 coding DNA: TGTGCCAGCAGTGGTGAGCGTCAAGAGACCCAGTACTTC. Translation: CASSGERQETQYF. The chain employs TRBV2 and TRBJ2-5; no clear D gene. The CDR3 has 13 amino acids. Trimming shortened V by 4 bases and J by 2 bases, and 8 bases separated the two germline ends. Germline V lookup: CDR1 SNHLY, CDR2 FYNNEI.

The chain is built from TRBV11-2 and TRBJ2-1; 9 nucleotides match TRBD1. J was trimmed by 6 bases and V by 4 bases; bases with no gene match: 7. Germline CDR1 SGHAT, CDR2 FQNNGV. The CDR3 has 15 residues. The CDR3 bases are TGTGCCAGCAGCTCCCTCCGGGACAGGGTCAATGAGCAGTTCTTC. Translated: CASSSLRDRVNEQFF.

The chain employs TRBV7-9 and TRBJ1-1; TRBD1 matches 7 bases. The CDR3 contains 15 residues. Germline V gene lookup returns CDR1 SEHNR and CDR2 FQNEAQ (reference sequence). The trim removed 5 bases at V and 1 base at J, leaving 7 bases unmatched. This CDR3 is CASSQDGQENTEAFF. In DNA form, the CDR3 reads TGTGCCAGCAGCCAAGATGGACAGGAGAACACTGAAGCTTTCTTT.